This TCR beta chain was identified in a study of shared T cell receptors in the human thymus. Clones were read by immunoSEQ multiplex PCR, and TCRdb kept only the in-frame ones, dropping some. The sample contains 450,000 to 650,000 clones, about 80% of which appear only once. The data were also submitted as part of a second study, on human thymus T cells.

The source is a boy in the first two years of life with a congenital heart defect. The sample consisted of thymocytes.

As DNA, the CDR3 is TGTGCCAGCAGACGACAGGGGATGGCCATGAACACTGAAGCTTTCTTT. This encodes CASRRQGMAMNTEAFF. The V and J genes are TRBV7-9 and TRBJ1-1; 8 bases agree with TRBD1. The CDR3 totals 16 residues. Germline trimming cut 6 bases from V and 0 bases from J; bases unmatched to any gene: 9. Germline V gene lookup returns CDR1 SEHNR and CDR2 FQNEAQ (reference sequence).